This T cell receptor (beta chain) is from a study of low-dose radiotherapy and immunotherapy resistance in tumors. Study context: Across 26 weeks, 13 Gy in total went to Cohort 2, delivered as 1 Gy per fraction every two weeks. Every two weeks, cyclophosphamide 200 mg/m2 was infused one day before radiation plus immunotherapy. Daily, from cycle 1 day 1 and for four cycles, patients took oral aspirin 300 mg.

The CDR3 runs to 14 residues. V shed 1 base and J 10 bases; nucleotides not matched to a gene: 5. Time point reported: before trial treatment. This clonotype was seen ten or more times. Primers targeting TRAV and TRBV primed first-strand cDNA, covering alpha and beta chains. TCRs were put through 20 to 25 PCR cycles of amplification with Phusion. A constant-region primer and the V-primer adapter served as the primer pair. The isolated mRNA underwent amplification through in vitro transcription. Each CDR3 protein is one row after TCRdb ran MiXCR on the reads. The sample holds tens of thousands of distinct CDR3 sequences, roughly 9% seen once.

This chain uses TRBV12-3 or TRBV12-4 with TRBJ2-1; 9 bases align to TRBD2. The sample in question was PBMCs, obtained before treatment. The sequence came from a male donor with prostate cancer. CDR3 DNA sequence: TGTGCCAGCAGTTTAGGAGCGGGAGGCCTAGAGCAGTTCTTC. It specifies CASSLGAGGLEQFF.